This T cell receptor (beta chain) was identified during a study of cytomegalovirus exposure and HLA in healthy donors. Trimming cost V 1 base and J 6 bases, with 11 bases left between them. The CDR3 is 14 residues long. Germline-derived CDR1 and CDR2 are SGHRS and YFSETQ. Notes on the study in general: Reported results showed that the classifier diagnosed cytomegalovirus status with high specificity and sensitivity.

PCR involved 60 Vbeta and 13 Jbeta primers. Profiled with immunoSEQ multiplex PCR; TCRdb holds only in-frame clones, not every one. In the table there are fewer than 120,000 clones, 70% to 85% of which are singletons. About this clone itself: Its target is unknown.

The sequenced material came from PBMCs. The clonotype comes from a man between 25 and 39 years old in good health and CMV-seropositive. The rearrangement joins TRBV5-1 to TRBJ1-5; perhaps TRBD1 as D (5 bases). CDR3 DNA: TGCGCCAGCAGCTTGAGTGCAGGGCTTCAGCCCCAGCATTTT. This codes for CASSLSAGLQPQHF. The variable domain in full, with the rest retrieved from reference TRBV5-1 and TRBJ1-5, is KAGVTQTPRYLIKTRGQQVTLSCSPISGHRSVSWYQQTPGQGLQFLFEYFSETQRNKGNFPGRFSGRQFSNSRSEMNVSTLELGDSALYLCASSLSAGLQPQHFGDGTRLSIL.